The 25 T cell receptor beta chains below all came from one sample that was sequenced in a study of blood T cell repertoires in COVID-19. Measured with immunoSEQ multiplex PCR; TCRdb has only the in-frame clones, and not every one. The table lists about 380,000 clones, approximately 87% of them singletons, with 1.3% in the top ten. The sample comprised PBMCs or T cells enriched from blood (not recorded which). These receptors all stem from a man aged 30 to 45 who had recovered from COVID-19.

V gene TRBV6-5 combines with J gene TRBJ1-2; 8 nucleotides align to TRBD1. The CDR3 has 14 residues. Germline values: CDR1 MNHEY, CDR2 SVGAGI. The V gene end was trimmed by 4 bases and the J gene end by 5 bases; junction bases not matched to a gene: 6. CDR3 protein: CASSSQGARYGYTF. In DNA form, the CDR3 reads TGTGCCAGCAGTTCGCAGGGGGCGAGGTATGGCTACACCTTC.

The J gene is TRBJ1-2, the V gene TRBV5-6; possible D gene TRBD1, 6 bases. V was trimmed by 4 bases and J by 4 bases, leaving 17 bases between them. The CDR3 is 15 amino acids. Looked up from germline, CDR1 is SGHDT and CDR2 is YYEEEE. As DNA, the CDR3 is TGTGCCAGCAGCCTCCAGGGGCGCTGGGTCTATGGCTACACCTTC. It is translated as CASSLQGRWVYGYTF. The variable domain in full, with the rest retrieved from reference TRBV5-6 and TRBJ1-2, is DAGVTQSPTHLIKTRGQQVTLRCSPKSGHDTVSWYQQALGQGPQFIFQYYEEEERQRGNFPDRFSGHQFPNYSSELNVNALLLGDSALYLCASSLQGRWVYGYTFGSGTRLTVV.

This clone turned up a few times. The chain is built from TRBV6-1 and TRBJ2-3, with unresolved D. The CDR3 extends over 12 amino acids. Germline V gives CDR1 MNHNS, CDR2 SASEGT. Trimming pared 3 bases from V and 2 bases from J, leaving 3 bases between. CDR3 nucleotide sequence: TGTGCCAGCAGTGACAACACAGATACGCAGTATTTT. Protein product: CASSDNTDTQYF.

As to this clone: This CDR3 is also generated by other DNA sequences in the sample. The CDR3 protein is CASSLSSGNTIYF. CDR3 in DNA: TGTGCCAGCAGTCTATCGTCTGGAAACACCATATATTTT. V and J are TRBV12-3 or TRBV12-4 and TRBJ1-3, with no clear D. The length of the CDR3 is 13 residues. Deletions cut 5 bases from V and 1 base from J, with 6 bases between.

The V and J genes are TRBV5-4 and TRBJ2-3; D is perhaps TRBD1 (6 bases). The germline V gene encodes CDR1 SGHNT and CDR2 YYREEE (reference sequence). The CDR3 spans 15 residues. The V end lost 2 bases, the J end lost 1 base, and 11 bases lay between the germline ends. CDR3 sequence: CASSLGGKGTDTQYF. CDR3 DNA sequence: TGTGCCAGCAGCTTAGGGGGTAAAGGCACAGATACGCAGTATTTT. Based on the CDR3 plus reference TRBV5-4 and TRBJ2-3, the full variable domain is ETGVTQSPTHLIKTRGQQVTLRCSSQSGHNTVSWYQQALGQGPQFIFQYYREEENGRGNFPPRFSGLQFPNYSSELNVNALELDDSALYLCASSLGGKGTDTQYFGPGTRLTVL.

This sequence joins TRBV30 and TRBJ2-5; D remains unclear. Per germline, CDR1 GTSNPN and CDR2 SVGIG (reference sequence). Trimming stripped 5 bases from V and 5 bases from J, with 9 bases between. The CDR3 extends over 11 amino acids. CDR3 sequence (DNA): TGTGCCTGGGCGGTCCGGGAGACCCAGTACTTC. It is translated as CAWAVRETQYF. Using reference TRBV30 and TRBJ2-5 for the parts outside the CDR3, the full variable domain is SQTIHQWPATLVQPVGSPLSLECTVEGTSNPNLYWYRQAAGRGLQLLFYSVGIGQISSEVPQNLSASRPQDRQFILSSKKLLLSDSGFYLCAWAVRETQYFGPGTRLLVL.

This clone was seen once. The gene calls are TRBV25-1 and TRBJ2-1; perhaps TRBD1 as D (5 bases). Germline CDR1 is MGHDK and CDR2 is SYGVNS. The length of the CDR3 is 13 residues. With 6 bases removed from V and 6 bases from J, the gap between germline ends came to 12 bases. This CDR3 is CASRGPGVNEQFF. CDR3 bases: TGTGCCAGCAGGGGGCCAGGAGTCAATGAGCAGTTCTTC.

The CDR3 DNA follows: TGTGCCAGCAGCTTACCGCCCAAAGGGGACATTCAGTACTTC. Its translation is CASSLPPKGDIQYF. The chain combines TRBV7-2 with TRBJ2-4; the D gene is possibly TRBD1 (5 bases). V was pared by 2 bases and J by 8 bases, with 13 bases between. Germline CDR1 is SGHTA and CDR2 is FQGNSA. The CDR3 loop spans 14 amino acids. Variable domain in full (rest from reference TRBV7-2 and TRBJ2-4): GAGVSQSPSNKVTEKGKDVELRCDPISGHTALYWYRQSLGQGLEFLIYFQGNSAPDKSGLPSDRFSAERTGGSVSTLTIQRTQQEDSAVYLCASSLPPKGDIQYFGAGTRLSVL.

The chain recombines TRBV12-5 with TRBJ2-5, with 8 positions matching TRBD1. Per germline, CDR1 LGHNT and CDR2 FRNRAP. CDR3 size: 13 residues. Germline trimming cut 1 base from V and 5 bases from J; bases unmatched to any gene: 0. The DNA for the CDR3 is TGTGCTAGTGGTTTGGGACAGGGGGAGACCCAGTACTTC. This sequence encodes CASGLGQGETQYF.

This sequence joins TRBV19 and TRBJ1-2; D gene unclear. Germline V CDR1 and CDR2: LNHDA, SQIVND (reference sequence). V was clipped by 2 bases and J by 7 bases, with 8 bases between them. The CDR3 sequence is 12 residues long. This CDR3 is CASSIPTGGYTF. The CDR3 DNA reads TGTGCCAGTAGTATACCGACGGGTGGCTACACCTTC.

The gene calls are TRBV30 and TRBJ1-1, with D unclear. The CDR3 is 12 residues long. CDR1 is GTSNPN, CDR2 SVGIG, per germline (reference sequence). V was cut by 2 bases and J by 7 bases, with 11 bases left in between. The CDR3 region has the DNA TGTGCCTGGAGTAGAGGGATGATTGAAGCTTTCTTT. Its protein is CAWSRGMIEAFF.

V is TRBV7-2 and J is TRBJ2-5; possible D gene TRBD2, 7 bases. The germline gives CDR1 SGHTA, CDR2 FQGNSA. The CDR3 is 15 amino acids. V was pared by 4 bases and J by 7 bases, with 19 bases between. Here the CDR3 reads CASSWDGRGGATQYF. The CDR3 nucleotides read TGTGCCAGCAGCTGGGACGGTCGTGGGGGGGCGACCCAGTACTTC.

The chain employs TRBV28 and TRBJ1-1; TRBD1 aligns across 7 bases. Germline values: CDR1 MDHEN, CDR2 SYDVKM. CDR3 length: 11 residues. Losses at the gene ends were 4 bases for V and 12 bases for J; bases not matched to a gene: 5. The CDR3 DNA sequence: TGTGCCAGCAGTTCAGGGGGGTTCTCTTTCTTT. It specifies CASSSGGFSFF.

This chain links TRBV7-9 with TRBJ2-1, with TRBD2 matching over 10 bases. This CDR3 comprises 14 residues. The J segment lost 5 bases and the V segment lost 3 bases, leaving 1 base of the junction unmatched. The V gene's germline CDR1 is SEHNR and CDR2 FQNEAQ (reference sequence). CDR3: CASSFGTSDNEQFF. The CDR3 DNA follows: TGTGCCAGCAGCTTCGGGACTAGCGACAATGAGCAGTTCTTC.

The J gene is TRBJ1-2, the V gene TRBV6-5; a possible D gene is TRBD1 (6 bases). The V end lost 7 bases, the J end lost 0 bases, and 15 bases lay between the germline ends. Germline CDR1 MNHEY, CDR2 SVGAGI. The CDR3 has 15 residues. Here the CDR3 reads CASKKPGASNYGYTF. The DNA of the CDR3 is TGTGCCAGCAAGAAACCAGGGGCTTCTAACTATGGCTACACCTTC.

CDR3 coding DNA: TGTGCCAGCAGCGTACAGGGCCATTCCAGCTACGAGCAGTACTTC. Its translation: CASSVQGHSSYEQYF. The V call is TRBV11-2, the J call TRBJ2-7; D perhaps matches TRBD1 (6 bases). The CDR3 spans 15 residues. V gave up 5 bases and J gave up 3 bases, with 17 bases separating them. CDR1 and CDR2 from the germline V gene are SGHAT and FQNNGV.

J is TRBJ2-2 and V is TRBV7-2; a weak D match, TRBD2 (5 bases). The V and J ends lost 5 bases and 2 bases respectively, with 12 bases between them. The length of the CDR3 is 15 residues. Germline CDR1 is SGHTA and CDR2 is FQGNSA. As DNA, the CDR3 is TGTGCCAGCAGCCCATATAGCGCTAACACCGGGGAGCTGTTTTTT. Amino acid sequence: CASSPYSANTGELFF.

CDR3 DNA sequence: TGTGCCAGCAGCCAAGATCCGGGGATCGGGGAGCTGTTTTTT. This sequence encodes CASSQDPGIGELFF. The chain couples TRBV3-1 (or the pseudogene TRBV3-2) to TRBJ2-2, with D tentatively TRBD2 (5 bases). Germline CDR1 LGHDT, CDR2 YNNKEL (reference sequence). The length of the CDR3 is 14 residues. V was cut by 0 bases and J by 7 bases, with 9 bases left in between.

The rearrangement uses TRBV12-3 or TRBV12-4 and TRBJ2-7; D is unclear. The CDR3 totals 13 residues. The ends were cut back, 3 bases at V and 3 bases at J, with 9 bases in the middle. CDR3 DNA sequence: TGTGCCAGCAGTTTTCGACACTTCTACGAGCAGTACTTC. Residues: CASSFRHFYEQYF.

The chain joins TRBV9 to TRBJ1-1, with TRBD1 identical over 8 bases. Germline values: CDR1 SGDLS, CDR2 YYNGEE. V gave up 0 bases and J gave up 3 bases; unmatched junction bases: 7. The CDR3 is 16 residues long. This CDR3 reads CASSVAARGLDTEAFF. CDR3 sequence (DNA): TGTGCCAGCAGCGTAGCGGCCAGGGGGCTGGACACTGAAGCTTTCTTT. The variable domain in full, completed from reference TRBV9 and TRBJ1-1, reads DSGVTQTPKHLITATGQRVTLRCSPRSGDLSVYWYQQSLDQGLQFLIQYYNGEERAKGNILERFSAQQFPDLHSELNLSSLELGDSALYFCASSVAARGLDTEAFFGQGTRLTVV.

The chain's CDR3 is CASSQDTGYGYTF. CDR3 coding DNA: TGTGCCAGCAGCCAGGACACGGGCTATGGCTACACCTTC. V usage is TRBV7-2 and J usage is TRBJ1-2; tentatively, D is TRBD1 (5 bases). V gave up 5 bases and J gave up 4 bases, with 11 bases separating them. Germline V gene sequence: CDR1 SGHTA, CDR2 FQGNSA. This CDR3 has 13 residues.

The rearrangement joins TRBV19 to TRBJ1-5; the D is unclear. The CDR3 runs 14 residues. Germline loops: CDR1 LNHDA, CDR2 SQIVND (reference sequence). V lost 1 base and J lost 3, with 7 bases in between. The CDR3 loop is CASSIGPANQPQHF. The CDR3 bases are TGTGCCAGTAGTATAGGGCCCGCCAATCAGCCCCAGCATTTT.

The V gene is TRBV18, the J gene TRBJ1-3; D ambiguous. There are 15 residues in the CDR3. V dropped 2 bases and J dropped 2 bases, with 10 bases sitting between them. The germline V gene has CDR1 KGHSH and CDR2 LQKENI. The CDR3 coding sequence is TGTGCCAGCTCACCAACGAGAGTAACTGGAAACACCATATATTTT. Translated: CASSPTRVTGNTIYF.

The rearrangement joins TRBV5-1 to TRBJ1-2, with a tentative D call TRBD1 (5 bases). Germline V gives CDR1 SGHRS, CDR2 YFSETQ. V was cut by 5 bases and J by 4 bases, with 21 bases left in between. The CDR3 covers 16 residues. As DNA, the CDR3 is TGCGCCAGCAGACTCGCCGGCGGGAGGGGTGGCTATGGCTACACCTTC. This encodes CASRLAGGRGGYGYTF.

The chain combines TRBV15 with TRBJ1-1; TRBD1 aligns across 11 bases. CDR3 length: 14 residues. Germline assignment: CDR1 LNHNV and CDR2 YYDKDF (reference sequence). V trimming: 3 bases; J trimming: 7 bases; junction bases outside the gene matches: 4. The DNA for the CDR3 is TGTGCCACCAGCAGGGACAGGGGGCGGTTTGAAGCTTTCTTT. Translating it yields CATSRDRGRFEAFF.